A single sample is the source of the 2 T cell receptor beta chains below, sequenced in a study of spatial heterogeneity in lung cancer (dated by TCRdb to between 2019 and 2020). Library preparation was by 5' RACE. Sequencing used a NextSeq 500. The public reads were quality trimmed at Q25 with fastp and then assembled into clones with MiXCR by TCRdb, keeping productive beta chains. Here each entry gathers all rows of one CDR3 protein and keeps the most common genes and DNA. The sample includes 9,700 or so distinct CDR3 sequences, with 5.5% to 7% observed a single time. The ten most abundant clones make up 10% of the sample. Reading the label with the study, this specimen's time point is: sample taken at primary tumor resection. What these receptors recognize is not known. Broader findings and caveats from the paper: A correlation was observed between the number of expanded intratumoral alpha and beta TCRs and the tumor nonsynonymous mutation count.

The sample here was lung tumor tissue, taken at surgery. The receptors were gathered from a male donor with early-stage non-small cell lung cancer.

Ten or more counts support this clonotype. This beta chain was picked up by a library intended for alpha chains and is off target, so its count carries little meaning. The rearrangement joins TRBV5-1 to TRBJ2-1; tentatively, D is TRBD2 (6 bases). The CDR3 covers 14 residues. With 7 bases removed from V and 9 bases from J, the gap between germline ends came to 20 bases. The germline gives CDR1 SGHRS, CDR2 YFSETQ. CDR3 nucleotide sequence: TGCGCCAGCCAGACGGGGGTCGGTTCCGGTGAGCAGTTCTTC. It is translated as CASQTGVGSGEQFF.

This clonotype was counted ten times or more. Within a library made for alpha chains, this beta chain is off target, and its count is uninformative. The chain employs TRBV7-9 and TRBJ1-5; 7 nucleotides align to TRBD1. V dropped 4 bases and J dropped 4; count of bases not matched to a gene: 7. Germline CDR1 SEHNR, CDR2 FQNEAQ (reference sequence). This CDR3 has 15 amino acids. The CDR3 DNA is TGTGCCAGCAGCTCAACAGGGGCCTTTAATCAGCCCCAGCATTTT. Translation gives CASSSTGAFNQPQHF.